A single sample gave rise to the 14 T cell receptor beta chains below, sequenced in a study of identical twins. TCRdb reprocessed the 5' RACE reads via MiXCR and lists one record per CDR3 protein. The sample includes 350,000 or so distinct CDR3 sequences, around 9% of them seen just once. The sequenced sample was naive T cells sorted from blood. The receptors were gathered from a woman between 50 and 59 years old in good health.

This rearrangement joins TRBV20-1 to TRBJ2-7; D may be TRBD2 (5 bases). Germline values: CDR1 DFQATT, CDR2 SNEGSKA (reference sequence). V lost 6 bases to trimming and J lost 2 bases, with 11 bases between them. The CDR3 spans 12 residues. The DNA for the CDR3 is TGCAGTGCCAGTAGCGAGCCCTACGAGCAGTACTTC. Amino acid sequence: CSASSEPYEQYF.

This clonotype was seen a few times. The CDR3, as DNA: TGCGCCAGCAGCTTGAGCGGGAACTCAGATACGCAGTATTTT. This sequence encodes CASSLSGNSDTQYF. The gene calls are TRBV5-1 and TRBJ2-3, with 7 bases identical to TRBD2. There are 14 residues in the CDR3. V shed 1 base and J 4 bases; nucleotides not matched to a gene: 3. Germline CDR1 is SGHRS and CDR2 is YFSETQ.

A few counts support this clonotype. CDR3 loop: CASSLLAGQYF. The DNA of the CDR3 is TGTGCCAGCAGCTTACTAGCGGGGCAGTATTTT. The chain combines TRBV5-5 with TRBJ2-3, with 9 bases fitting TRBD2. The trim removed 2 bases at V and 11 bases at J, leaving 0 bases unmatched. The CDR3 is made up of 11 amino acids. Germline CDR1 and CDR2: SGHKS and YYEKEE (reference sequence).

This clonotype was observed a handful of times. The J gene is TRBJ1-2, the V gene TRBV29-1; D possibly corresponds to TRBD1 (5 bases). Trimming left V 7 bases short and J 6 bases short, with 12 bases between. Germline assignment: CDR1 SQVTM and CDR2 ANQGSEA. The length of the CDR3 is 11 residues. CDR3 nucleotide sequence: TGCAGCGCACGAGGGGCGGATGGCTACACCTTC. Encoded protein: CSARGADGYTF.

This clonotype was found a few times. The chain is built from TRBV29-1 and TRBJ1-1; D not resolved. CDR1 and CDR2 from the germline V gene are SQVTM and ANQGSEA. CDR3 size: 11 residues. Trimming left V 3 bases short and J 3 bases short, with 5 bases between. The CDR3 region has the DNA TGCAGCGTTGACAGCTACACTGAAGCTTTCTTT. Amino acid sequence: CSVDSYTEAFF. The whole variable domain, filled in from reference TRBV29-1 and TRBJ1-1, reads SAVISQKPSRDICQRGTSLTIQCQVDSQVTMMFWYRQQPGQSLTLIATANQGSEATYESGFVIDKFPISRPNLTFSTLTVSNMSPEDSSIYLCSVDSYTEAFFGQGTRLTVV.

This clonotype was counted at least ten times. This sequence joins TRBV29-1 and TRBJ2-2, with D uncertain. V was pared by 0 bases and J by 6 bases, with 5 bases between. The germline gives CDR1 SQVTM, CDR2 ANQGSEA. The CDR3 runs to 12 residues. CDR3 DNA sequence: TGCAGCGTTGAAGAACCCCCCGGGGAGCTGTTTTTT. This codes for CSVEEPPGELFF.

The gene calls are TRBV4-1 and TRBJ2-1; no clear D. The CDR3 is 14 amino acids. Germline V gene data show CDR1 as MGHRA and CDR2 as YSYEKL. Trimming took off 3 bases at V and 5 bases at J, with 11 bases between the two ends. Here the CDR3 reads CASSHLAVDNEQFF. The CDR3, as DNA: TGCGCCAGCAGCCACCTTGCCGTGGACAATGAGCAGTTCTTC.

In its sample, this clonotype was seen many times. CDR3 region: CATSDDGTSGPSTDTQYF. The CDR3 DNA reads TGTGCCACCAGTGATGACGGGACTAGCGGTCCTAGCACAGATACGCAGTATTTT. This rearrangement joins TRBV24-1 to TRBJ2-3, with TRBD2 identical over 11 bases. The CDR3 is made up of 18 amino acids. The germline V gene has CDR1 KGHDR and CDR2 SFDVKD. V gave up 3 bases and J gave up 0 bases; unmatched junction bases: 7.

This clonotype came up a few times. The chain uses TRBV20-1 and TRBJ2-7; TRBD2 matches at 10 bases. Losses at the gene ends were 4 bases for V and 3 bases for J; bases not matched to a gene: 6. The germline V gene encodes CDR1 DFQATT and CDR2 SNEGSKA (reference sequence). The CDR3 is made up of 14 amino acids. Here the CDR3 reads CSATSGSFLYEQYV. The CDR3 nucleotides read TGCAGTGCTACTAGCGGGAGTTTCCTCTACGAGCAGTACGTC.

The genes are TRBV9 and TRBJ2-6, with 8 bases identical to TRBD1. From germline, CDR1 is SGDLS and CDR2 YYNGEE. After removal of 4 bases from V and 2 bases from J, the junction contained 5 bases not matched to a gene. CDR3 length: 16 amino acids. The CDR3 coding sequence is TGTGCCAGCAGCCCCGTACAGGGGGCTGGGGCCAACGTCCTGACTTTC. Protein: CASSPVQGAGANVLTF.

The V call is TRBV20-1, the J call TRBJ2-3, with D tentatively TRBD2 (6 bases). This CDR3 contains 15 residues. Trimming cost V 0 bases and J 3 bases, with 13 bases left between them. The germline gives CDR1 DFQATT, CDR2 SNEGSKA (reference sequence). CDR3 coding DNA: TGCAGTGCTAGAGATCCGTCGGGAGCGACAGATACGCAGTATTTT. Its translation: CSARDPSGATDTQYF.

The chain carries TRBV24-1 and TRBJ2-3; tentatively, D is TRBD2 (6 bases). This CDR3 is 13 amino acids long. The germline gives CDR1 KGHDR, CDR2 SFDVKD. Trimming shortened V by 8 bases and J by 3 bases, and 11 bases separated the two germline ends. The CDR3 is CATNSGVTDTQYF. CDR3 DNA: TGTGCCACCAATTCGGGAGTGACAGATACGCAGTATTTT.

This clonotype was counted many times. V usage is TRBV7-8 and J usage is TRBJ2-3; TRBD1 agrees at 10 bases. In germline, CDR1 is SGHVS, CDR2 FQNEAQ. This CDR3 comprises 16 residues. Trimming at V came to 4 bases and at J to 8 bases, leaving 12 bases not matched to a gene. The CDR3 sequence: CASSYTGTGVQTTQYF. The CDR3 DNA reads TGTGCCAGCAGCTATACCGGGACAGGGGTCCAAACTACGCAGTATTTT. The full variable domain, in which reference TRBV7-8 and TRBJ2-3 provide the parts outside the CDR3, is GAGVSQSPRYKVAKRGQDVALRCDPISGHVSLFWYQQALGQGPEFLTYFQNEAQLDKSGLPSDRFFAERPEGSVSTLKIQRTQQEDSAVYLCASSYTGTGVQTTQYFGPGTRLTVL.

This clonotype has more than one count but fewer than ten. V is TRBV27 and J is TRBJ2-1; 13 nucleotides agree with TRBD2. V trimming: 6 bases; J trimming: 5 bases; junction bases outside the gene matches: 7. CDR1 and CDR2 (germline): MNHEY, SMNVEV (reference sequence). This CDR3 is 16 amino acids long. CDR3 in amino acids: CASRMTSGRLDNEQFF. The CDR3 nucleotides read TGTGCCAGCAGAATGACTAGCGGGAGGCTGGACAATGAGCAGTTCTTC.